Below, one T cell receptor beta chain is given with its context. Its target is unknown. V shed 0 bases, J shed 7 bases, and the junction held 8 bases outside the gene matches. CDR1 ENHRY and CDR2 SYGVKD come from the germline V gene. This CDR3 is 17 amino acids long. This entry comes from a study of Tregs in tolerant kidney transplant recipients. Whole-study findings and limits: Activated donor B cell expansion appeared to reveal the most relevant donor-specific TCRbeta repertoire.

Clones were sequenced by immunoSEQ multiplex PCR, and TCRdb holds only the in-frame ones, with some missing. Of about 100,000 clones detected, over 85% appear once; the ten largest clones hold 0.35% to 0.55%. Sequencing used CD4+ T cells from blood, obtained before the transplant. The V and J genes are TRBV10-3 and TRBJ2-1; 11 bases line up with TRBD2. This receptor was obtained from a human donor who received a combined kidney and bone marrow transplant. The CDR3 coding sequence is TGTGCCATCAGTGAGTCTAGGAGTAGCGGGGGGGCTAATGAGCAGTTCTTC. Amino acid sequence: CAISESRSSGGANEQFF.